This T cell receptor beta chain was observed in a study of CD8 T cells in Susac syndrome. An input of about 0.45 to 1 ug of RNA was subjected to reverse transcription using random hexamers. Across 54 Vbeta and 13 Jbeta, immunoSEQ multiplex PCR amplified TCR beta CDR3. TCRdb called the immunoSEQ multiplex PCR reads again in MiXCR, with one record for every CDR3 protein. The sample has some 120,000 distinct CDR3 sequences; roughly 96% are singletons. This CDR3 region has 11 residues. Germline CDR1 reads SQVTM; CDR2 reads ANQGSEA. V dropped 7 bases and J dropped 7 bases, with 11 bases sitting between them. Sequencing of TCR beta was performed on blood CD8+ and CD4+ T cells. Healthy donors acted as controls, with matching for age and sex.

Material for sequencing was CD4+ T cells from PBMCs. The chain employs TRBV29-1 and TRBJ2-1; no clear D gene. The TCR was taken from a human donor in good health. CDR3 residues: CSGAFGNEQFF. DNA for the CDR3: TGCAGCGGAGCCTTCGGGAATGAGCAGTTCTTC.